What follows describes a single TCR beta chain. What it recognizes is unknown. This specimen belongs to a study of Graves' ophthalmopathy and Graves' hyperthyroidism. Clinical symptoms and serum thyroxine were used for diagnosis; TRAb, thyroid ultrasound and orbital computed tomography were also relied on. Between the trimmed V and J ends, which lost 1 base and 9 bases, there was a span of 10 bases. Germline V lookup: CDR1 SEHNR, CDR2 FQNEAQ (reference sequence). The CDR3 is made up of 14 amino acids. Researchers took RNA transcripts and amplified TCR beta CDR3 regions from them. First-round RT-PCR used HTBI primers; second-round multiplex PCR followed. One entry per CDR3 protein results from TCRdb running MiXCR on the multiplex PCR reads. The repertoire holds more than 550,000 distinct CDR3 sequences, over 40% seen once, with more than 3% in the top ten. Study-level results: In blood appeared most of the expanded thyroid clonotypes whose frequency exceeded 0.001.

The chain recombines TRBV7-9 with TRBJ1-6; no clear D. The receptor was isolated from an adult man with Graves' ophthalmopathy. Sequencing input: peripheral blood. The DNA for the CDR3 is TGTGCCAGCAGCTTAGGGCCGGTGCGTTCACCCCTCCACTTT. Residues: CASSLGPVRSPLHF.